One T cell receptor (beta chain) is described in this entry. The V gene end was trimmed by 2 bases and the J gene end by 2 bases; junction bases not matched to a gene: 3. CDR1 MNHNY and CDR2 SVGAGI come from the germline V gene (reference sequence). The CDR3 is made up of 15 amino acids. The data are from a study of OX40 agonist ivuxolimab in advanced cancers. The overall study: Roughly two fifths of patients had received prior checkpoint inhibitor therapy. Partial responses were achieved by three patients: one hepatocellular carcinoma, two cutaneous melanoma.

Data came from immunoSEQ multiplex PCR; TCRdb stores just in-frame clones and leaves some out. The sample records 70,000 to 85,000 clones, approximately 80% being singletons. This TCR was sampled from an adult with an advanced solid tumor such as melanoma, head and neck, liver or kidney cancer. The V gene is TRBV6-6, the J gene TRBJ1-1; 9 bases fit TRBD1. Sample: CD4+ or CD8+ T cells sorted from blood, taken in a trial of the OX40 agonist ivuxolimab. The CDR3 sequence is CASSYRTGVNTEAFF. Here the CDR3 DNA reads TGTGCCAGCAGTTACCGGACAGGGGTAAACACTGAAGCTTTCTTT.